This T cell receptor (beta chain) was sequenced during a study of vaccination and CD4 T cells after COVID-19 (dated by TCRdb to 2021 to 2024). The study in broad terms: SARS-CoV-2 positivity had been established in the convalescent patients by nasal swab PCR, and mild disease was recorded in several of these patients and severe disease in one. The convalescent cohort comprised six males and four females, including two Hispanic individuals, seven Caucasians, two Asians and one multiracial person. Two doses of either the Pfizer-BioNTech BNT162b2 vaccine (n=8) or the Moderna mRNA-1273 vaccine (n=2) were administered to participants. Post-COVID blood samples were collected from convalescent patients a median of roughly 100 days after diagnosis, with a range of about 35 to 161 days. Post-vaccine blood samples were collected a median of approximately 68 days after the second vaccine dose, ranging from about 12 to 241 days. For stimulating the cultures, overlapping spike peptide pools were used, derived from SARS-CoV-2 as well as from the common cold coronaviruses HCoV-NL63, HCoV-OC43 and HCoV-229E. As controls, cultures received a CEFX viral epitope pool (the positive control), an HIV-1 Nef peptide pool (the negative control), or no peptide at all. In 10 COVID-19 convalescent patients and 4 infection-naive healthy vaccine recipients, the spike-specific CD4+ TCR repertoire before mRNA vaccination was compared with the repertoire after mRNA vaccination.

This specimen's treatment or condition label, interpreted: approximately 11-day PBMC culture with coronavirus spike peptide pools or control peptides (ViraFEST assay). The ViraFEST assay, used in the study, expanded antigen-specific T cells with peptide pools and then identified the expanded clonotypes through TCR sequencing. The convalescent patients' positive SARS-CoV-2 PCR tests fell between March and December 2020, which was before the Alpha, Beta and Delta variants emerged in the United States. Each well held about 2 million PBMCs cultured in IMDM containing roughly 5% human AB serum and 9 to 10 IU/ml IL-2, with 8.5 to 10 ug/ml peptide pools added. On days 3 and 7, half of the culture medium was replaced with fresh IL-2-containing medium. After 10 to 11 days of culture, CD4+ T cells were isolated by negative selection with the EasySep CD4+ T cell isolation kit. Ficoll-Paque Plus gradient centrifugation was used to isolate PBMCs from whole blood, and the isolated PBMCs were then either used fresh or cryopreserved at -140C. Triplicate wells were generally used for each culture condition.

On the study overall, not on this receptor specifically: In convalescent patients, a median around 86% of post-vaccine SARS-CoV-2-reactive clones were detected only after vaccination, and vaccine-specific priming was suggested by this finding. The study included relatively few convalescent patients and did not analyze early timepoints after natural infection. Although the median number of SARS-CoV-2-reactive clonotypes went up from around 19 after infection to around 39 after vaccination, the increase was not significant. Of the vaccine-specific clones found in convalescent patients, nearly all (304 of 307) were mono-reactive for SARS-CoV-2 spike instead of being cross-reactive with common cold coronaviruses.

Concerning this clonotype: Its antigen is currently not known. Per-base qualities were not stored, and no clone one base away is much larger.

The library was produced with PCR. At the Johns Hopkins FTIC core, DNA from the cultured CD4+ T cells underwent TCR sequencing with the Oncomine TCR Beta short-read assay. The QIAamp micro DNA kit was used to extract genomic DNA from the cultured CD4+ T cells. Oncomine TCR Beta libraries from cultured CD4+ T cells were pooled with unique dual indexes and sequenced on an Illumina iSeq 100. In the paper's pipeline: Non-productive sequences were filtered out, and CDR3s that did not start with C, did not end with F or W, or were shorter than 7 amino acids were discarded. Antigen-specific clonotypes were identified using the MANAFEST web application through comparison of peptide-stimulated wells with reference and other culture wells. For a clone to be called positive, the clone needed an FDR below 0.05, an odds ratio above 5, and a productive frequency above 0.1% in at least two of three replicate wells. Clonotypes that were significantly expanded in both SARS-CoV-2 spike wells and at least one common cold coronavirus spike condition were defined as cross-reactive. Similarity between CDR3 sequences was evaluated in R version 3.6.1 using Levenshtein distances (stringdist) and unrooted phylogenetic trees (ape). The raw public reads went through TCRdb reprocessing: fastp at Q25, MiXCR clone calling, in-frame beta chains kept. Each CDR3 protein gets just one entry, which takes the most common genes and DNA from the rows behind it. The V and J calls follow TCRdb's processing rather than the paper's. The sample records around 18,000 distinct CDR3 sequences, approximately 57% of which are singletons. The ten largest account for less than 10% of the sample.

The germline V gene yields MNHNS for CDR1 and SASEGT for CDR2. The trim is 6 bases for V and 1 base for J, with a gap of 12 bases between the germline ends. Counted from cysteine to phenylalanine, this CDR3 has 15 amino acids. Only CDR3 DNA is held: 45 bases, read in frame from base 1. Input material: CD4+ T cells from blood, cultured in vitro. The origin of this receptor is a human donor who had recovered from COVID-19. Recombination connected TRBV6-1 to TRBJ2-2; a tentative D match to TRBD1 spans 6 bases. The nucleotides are TGTGCCAGCAGAAAAGGACAGCTGAACACCGGGGAGCTGTTTTTT. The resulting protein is CASRKGQLNTGELFF.